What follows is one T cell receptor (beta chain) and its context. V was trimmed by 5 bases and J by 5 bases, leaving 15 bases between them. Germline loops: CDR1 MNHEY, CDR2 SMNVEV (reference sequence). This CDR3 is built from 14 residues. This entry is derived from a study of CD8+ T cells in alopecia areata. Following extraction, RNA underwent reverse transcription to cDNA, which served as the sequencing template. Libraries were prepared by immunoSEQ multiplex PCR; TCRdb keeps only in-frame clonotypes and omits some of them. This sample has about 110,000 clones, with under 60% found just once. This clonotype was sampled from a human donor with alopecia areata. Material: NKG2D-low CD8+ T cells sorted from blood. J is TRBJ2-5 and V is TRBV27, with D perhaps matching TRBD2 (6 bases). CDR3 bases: TGTGCCAGCAGTGCTTCGACTGGGGGGGAGACCCAGTACTTC. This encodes CASSASTGGETQYF.